The 8 T cell receptor beta chains presented below share a single source sample, sequenced in a study of radiation and T cells in renal cell carcinoma. Libraries were prepared by immunoSEQ multiplex PCR; TCRdb keeps only in-frame clonotypes and omits some of them. The sample yields 120,000 or so clones, about four fifths seen once. Time point specified: blood 2 weeks post-SBRT. The treatment here: 15 Gy SBRT to primary tumor, nephrectomy 4 weeks later. The sample was blood, taken from a patient whose treatment included radiotherapy and nephrectomy. All receptors come from a man in his fifties with renal cell carcinoma.

The J gene is TRBJ2-5, the V gene TRBV7-2, with D unresolved. CDR1 is SGHTA, CDR2 FQGNSA, per germline. Trimming stripped 5 bases from V and 1 base from J, with 8 bases between. The CDR3 contains 13 residues. CDR3 sequence reads: CASSRGVQETQYF. CDR3 coding DNA: TGTGCCAGCAGCCGTGGGGTCCAAGAGACCCAGTACTTC.

The chain recombines TRBV2 with TRBJ1-2; tentatively, D is TRBD1 (5 bases). This CDR3 is 13 amino acids long. The V gene's germline CDR1 is SNHLY and CDR2 FYNNEI. V was shortened by 6 bases and J by 4 bases, with 12 bases between the two germline ends. CDR3 protein: CASRAPGSYGYTF. In DNA form, the CDR3 reads TGTGCCAGCAGGGCCCCAGGGAGCTATGGCTACACCTTC.

A few counts support this clone. The V and J genes are TRBV29-1 and TRBJ1-1, with a possible D match to TRBD1 (6 bases). The CDR3 is made up of 14 amino acids. From germline, CDR1 is SQVTM and CDR2 ANQGSEA. The V gene lost 6 bases and the J gene lost 1 base, with 15 bases spanning the gap. The CDR3 loop is CSVQGDNTNTEAFF. The CDR3 DNA reads TGCAGCGTCCAAGGGGACAACACGAACACTGAAGCTTTCTTT. The entire variable domain, with the rest obtained from reference TRBV29-1 and TRBJ1-1, is as follows: SAVISQKPSRDICQRGTSLTIQCQVDSQVTMMFWYRQQPGQSLTLIATANQGSEATYESGFVIDKFPISRPNLTFSTLTVSNMSPEDSSIYLCSVQGDNTNTEAFFGQGTRLTVV.

The V call is TRBV11-2, the J call TRBJ2-1; the D call may be TRBD1 or TRBD2 (5 bases each). In germline, CDR1 is SGHAT, CDR2 FQNNGV. Trimming stripped 2 bases from V and 0 bases from J, with 11 bases between. This CDR3 contains 16 residues. The CDR3 DNA reads as TGTGCCAGCAGCTTACGGGGCTGGGGCTCCTACAATGAGCAGTTCTTC. This codes for CASSLRGWGSYNEQFF.

The chain employs TRBV5-4 and TRBJ1-2; tentatively, D is TRBD1 (5 bases). Germline V lookup: CDR1 SGHNT, CDR2 YYREEE (reference sequence). V was clipped by 4 bases and J by 11 bases, with 12 bases between them. The CDR3 length is 11 residues. The CDR3 here is CASSQYGGYTF. CDR3 sequence (DNA): TGTGCCAGCAGCCAGTACGGGGGGTACACCTTC.

The chain has TRBV5-5 and TRBJ1-4; unclear D gene. Trimming stripped 5 bases from V and 8 bases from J, with 19 bases between. Germline CDR1 is SGHKS and CDR2 is YYEKEE (reference sequence). This CDR3 has 15 residues. The CDR3 region has the DNA TGTGCCAGCAGTTCACCAGGAGGAATAGGAGAAAAACTGTTTTTT. Its protein is CASSSPGGIGEKLFF.

The chain has TRBV4-3 and TRBJ2-1; D ambiguous. Germline loops: CDR1 LGHNA, CDR2 YSLEER. The CDR3 extends over 15 amino acids. With 1 base removed from V and 4 bases from J, the gap between germline ends came to 11 bases. The DNA for the CDR3 is TGCGCCAGCAGCCAAGTCGTAGAAAATTACAATGAGCAGTTCTTC. It specifies CASSQVVENYNEQFF.

This sequence joins TRBV5-1 and TRBJ1-1; TRBD1 matches at 9 bases. V shed 0 bases, J shed 6 bases, and the junction held 3 bases outside the gene matches. Per germline, CDR1 SGHRS and CDR2 YFSETQ. There are 14 residues in the CDR3. The CDR3 DNA reads TGCGCCAGCAGCTTGGGCGGGACAGGGTCTGAAGCTTTCTTT. Its translation is CASSLGGTGSEAFF. Supplemented by reference TRBV5-1 and TRBJ1-1, the full variable domain reads KAGVTQTPRYLIKTRGQQVTLSCSPISGHRSVSWYQQTPGQGLQFLFEYFSETQRNKGNFPGRFSGRQFSNSRSEMNVSTLELGDSALYLCASSLGGTGSEAFFGQGTRLTVV.